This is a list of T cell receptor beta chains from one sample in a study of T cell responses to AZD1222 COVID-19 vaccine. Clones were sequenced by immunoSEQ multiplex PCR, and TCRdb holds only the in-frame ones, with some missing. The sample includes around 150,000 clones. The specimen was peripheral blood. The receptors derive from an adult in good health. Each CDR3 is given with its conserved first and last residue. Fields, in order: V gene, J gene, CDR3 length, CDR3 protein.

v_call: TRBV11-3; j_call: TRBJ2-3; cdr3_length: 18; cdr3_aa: CASSLVLASGGHMDTQYF
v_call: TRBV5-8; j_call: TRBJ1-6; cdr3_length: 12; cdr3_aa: CASSFRTAALHF
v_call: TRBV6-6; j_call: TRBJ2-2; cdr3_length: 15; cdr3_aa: CASRRDRGHTGELFF
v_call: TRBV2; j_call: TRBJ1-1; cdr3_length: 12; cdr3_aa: CASSVVGGEAFF
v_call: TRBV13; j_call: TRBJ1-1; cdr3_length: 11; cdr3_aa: CASRLNTEAFF
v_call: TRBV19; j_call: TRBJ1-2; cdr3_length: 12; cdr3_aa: CASSIGELSYTF
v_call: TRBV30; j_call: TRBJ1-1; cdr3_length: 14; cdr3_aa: CAWSRQGGGTEAFF
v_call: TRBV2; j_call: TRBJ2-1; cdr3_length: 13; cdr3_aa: CASNLGGANEQFF
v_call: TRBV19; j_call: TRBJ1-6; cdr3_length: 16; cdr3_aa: CASSILDRGLGSPLHF
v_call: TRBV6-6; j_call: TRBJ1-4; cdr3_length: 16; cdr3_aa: CASLRGQGGPNEKLFF
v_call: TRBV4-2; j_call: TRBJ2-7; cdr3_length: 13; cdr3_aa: CASSYDRSYEQYF
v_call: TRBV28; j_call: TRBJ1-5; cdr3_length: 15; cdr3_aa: CASSLGRPSNQPQHF
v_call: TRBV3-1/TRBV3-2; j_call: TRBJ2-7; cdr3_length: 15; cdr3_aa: CASSRRQGNVYEQYF
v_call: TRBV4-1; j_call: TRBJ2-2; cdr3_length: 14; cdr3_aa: CASRSGLYTGELFF
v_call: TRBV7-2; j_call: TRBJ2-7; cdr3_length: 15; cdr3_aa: CASSRGHQRGYEQYF
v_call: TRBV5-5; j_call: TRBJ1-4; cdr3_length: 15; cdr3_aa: CASSRTLTGNEKLFF
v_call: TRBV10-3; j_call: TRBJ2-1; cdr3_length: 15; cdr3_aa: CAISTGTGTYNEQFF
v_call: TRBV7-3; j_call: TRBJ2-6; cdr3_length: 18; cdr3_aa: CASSLRGQGGVGANVLTF
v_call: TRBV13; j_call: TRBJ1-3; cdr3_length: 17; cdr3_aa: CASSSEALLFGGNTIYF
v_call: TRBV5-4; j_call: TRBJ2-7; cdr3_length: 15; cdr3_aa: CASSLSGLGSYEQYF
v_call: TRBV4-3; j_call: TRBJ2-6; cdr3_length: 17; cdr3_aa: CASSPQGDSSGANVLTF
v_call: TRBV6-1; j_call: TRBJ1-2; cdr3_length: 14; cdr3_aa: CASSEGPGNYGYTF
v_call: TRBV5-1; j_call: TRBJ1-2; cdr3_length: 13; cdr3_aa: CASSSIDGYGYTF
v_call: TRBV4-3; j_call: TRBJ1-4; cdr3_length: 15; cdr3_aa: CASSQEGGSNEKLFF
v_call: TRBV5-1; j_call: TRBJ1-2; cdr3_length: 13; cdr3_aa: CASSGQGHYGYTF
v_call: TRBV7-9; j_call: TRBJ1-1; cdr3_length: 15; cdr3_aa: CASSLDTGRNTEAFF
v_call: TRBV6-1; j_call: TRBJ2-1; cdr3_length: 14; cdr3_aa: CASSEASGVGLQFF
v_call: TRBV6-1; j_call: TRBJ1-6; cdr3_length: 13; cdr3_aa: CASSDGLNSPLHF
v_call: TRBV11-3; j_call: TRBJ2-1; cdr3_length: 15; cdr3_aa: CASKPLGSSYNEQFF
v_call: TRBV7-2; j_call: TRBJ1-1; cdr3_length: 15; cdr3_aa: CASSLDGQGFKEAFF